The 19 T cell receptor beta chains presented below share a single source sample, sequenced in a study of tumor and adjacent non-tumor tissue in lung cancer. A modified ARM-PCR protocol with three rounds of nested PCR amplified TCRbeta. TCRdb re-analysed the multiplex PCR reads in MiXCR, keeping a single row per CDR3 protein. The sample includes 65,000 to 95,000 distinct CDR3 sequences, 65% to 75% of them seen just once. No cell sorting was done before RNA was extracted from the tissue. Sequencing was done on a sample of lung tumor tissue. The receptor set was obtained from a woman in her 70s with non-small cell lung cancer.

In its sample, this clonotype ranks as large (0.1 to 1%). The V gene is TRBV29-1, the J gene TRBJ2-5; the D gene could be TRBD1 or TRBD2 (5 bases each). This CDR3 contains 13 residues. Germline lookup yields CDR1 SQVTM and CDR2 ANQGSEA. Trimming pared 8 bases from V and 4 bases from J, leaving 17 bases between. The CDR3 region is CSTRRGGGETQYF. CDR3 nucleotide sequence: TGCAGCACACGACGGGGCGGCGGAGAGACCCAGTACTTC.

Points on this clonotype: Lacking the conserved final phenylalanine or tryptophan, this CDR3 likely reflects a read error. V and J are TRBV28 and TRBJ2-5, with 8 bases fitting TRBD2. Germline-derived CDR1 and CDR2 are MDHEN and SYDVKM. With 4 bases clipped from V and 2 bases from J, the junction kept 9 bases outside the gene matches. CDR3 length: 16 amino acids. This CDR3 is CASSSQAGTRQETQYL. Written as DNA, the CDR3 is TGTGCCAGCAGTTCCCAAGCCGGGACTAGACAAGAGACCCAGTACTTA.

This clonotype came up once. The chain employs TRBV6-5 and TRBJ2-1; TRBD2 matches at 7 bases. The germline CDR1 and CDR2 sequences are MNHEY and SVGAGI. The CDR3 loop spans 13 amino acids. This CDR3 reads CISSYSRLASQFF. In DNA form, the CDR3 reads TGTATCAGCAGTTACTCTCGACTAGCTTCTCAGTTCTTC.

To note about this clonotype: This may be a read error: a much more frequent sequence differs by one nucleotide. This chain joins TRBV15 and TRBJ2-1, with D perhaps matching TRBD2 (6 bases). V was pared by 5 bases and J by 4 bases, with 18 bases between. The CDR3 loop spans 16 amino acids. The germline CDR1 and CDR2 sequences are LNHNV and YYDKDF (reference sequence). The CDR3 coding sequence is TGTGCCACCAGCTCCGACAGTGGAGGGCTTTACAATGAGCAGTTCTTC. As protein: CATSSDSGGLYNEQFF.

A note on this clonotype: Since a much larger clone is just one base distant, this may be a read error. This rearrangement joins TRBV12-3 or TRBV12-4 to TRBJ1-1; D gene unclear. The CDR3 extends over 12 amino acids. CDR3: CASSFGLTEVFF. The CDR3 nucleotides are TGTGCCAGCAGTTTCGGCCTAACTGAAGTTTTCTTT.

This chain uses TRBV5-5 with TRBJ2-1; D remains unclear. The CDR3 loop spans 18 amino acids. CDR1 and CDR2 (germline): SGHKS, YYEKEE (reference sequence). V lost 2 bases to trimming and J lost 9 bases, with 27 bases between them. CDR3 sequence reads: CASSFPYFRSGSNGEQFF. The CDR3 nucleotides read TGTGCCAGCAGCTTCCCCTACTTCAGGAGTGGGTCGAACGGTGAGCAGTTCTTC. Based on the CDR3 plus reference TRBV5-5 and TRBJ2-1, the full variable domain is DAGVTQSPTHLIKTRGQQVTLRCSPISGHKSVSWYQQVLGQGPQFIFQYYEKEERGRGNFPDRFSARQFPNYSSELNVNALLLGDSALYLCASSFPYFRSGSNGEQFFGPGTRLTVL.

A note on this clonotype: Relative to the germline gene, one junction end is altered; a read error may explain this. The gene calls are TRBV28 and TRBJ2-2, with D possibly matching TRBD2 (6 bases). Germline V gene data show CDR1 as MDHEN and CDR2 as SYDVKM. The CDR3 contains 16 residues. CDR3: CATSSPGTLNTGELFF. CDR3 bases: TGTGCCACCAGTTCACCAGGGACTCTGAACACCGGGGAGTTGTTTTTT.

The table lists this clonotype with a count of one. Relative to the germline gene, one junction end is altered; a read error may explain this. The CDR3 reads CGVQEGRYEQYF. CDR3 coding DNA: TGCGGCGTTCAAGAAGGGAGGTACGAGCAGTACTTC. V is TRBV29-1 and J is TRBJ2-7; a possible D gene is TRBD2 (6 bases). The CDR3 extends over 12 amino acids. Germline CDR1 SQVTM, CDR2 ANQGSEA.

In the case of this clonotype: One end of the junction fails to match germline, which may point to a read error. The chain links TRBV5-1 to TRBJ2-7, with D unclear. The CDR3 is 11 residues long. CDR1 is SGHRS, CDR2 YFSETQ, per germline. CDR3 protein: CTSSLHYEQYF. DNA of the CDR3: TGCACCAGCAGCCTCCACTACGAGCAGTACTTC.

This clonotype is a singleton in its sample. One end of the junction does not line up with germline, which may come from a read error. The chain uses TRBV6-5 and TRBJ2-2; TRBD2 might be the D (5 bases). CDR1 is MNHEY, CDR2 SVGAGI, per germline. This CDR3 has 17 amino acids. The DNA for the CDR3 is TGTGCCAGCAGTTACTCCTGGTCTAACGGGAACACCGGGGAGCTATTTTTT. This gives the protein CASSYSWSNGNTGELFF.

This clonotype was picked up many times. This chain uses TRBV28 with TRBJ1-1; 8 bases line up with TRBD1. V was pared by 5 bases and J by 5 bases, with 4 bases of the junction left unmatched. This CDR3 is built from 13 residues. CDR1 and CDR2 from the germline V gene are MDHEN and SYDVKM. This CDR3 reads CASSVQGETEAFF. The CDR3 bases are TGTGCCAGCAGTGTACAGGGGGAGACTGAAGCTTTCTTT. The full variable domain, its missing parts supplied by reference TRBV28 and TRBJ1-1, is DVKVTQSSRYLVKRTGEKVFLECVQDMDHENMFWYRQDPGLGLRLIYFSYDVKMKEKGDIPEGYSVSREKKERFSLILESASTNQTSMYLCASSVQGETEAFFGQGTRLTVV.

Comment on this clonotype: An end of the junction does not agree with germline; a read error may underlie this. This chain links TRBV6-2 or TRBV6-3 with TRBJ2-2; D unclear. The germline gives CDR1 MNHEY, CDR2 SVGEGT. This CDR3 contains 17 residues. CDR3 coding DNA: TGTGTCAGCAGTTACTACTACACCCAGGCGAACACCGGGGAGCTGTTTTTT. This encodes CVSSYYYTQANTGELFF.

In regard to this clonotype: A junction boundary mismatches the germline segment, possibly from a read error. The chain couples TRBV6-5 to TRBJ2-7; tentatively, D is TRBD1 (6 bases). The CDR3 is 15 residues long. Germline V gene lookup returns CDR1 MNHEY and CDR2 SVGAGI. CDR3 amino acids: CANSYGSQGNYEQYF. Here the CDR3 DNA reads TGTGCCAACAGTTATGGTAGCCAGGGGAATTACGAGCAGTACTTC.

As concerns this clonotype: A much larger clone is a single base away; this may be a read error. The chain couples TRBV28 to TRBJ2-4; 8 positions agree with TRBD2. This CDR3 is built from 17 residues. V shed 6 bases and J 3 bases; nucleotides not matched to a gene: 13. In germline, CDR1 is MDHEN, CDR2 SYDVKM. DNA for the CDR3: TGTGCCAGCAGATCTGGACCAGCGGGAGTGATCAAAAACATTCAGTACTTC. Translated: CASRSGPAGVIKNIQYF.

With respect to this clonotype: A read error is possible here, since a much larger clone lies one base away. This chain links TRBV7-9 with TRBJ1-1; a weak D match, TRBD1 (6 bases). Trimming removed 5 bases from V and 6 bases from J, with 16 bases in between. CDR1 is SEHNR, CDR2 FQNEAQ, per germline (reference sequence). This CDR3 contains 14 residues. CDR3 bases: TGTGCCAGCAGCCCAACTGACAGGAGCGCTGAAGCTTTCTTT. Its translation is CASSPTDRSAEAFF.

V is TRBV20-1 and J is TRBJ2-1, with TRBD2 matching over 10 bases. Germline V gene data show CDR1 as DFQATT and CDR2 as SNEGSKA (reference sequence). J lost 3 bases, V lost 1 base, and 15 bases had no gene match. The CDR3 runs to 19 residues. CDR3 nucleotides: TGCAGTGCTAGAGCGGCGGTAGCGGGAGGAAAATCGTTCTACAATGAGCAGTTCTTC. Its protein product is CSARAAVAGGKSFYNEQFF.

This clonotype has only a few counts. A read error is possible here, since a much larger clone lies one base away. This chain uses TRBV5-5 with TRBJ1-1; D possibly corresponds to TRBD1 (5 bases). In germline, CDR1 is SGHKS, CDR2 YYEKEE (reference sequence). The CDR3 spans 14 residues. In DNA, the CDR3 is TGTACCAGCAGCTTGTTGGGACTCGTCACTGAAGCTTTCTTT. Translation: CTSSLLGLVTEAFF.

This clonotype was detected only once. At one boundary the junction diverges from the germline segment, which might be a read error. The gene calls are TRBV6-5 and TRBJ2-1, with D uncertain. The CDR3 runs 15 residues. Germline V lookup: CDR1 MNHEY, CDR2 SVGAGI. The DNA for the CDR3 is TGTGCCAGCAGTTACGGCTTCACTCTTAACAATGAGGAGTTCTTC. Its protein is CASSYGFTLNNEEFF.

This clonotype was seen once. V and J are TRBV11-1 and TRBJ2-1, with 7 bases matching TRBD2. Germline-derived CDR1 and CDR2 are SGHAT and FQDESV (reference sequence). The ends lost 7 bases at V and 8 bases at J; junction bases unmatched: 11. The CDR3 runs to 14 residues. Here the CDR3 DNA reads TGTGCCAGCAATCCGCGGGAGTGCGGCTATGAGCAGTTCTTC. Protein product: CASNPRECGYEQFF.